This T cell receptor beta chain was profiled in a study of cytomegalovirus exposure and HLA in healthy donors listed by TCRdb under 2017. With respect to the entire study: In an earlier analysis of approximately 640 of the donors, approximately 260 Gb of sequence data and 117 million unique TCR beta sequences from 180 million or so T cells were reported. An early release that covered approximately 600 HLA-typed donors contained around 330 gigabases of sequencing data and 70 million to 100 million unique TCR sequences. Of the roughly 390 genotyped donors, 81% fell in the genetic ancestry cluster associated with self-reported Caucasian donors. The aim of the study was to test whether cataloging public T cell receptors could identify signatures of past pathogen exposure. The study profiled the T cell repertoires of 666 subjects by immunosequencing and related them to cytomegalovirus serostatus. Along with the approximately 700-subject first cohort, a separate validation cohort of 120 different subjects was used. The study combined high-throughput TCR immunosequencing, statistical association of individual TCRs with disease status, and machine learning to predict cytomegalovirus infection status. In a later analysis, previously published TCR beta repertoires from 500 to 750 donors were re-analyzed and high-resolution HLA genotyping was added so that TCR occurrence patterns could be studied. Rather than drawing on any new phenotypic data, the later analysis identified candidate immune exposures from TCR beta sequences and the way those sequences occurred across donors. To decide whether each TCR beta V gene segment behaved as functional or pseudogenic, an earlier analysis of some 600 of the donors relied on high-throughput TCR beta sequencing. Donor age, sex, ethnicity and CMV serostatus were collected together with the repertoire data. In a later genetic analysis, genome-wide SNP genotypes for about 60% of the 666 donors were used, and that subset was treated as a discovery cohort. All discovery cohort repertoires had been generated on a single sequencing platform. HLA typing included class I and class II loci at four-digit resolution. Typing coverage differed by locus: A, B, C, DRB1 and DQB1 were typed in roughly 629-630 donors, DQA1 in 522, DPA1 in 600 to 610, and DPB1 in just under 490. A few DR-DQ haplotypes were treated as single units for association and clustering because of strong linkage in the cohort. Across approximately 400 genotyped donors of the cohort, an average of about 240,000 unique TCR beta nucleotide sequences per donor were sequenced, and approximately 17% of those sequences were non-productive.

This clone appeared a few times. It has no known antigen specificity. No much larger clone exists at a distance of one base, and base qualities are not known. The germline ends are 18 bases apart after V is trimmed by 5 bases and J by 1 base. The CDR3, cysteine through phenylalanine, is 16 amino acids long. Left in the record is the CDR3 DNA by itself, 48 bases read in frame from the first base. The germline V gene gives CDR1 as SGHVS and CDR2 as FQNEAQ. The paper's findings and limits, for the study overall: In vitro tests confirmed that three of the cytomegalovirus-associated TCR beta chains recognize cytomegalovirus antigens. Across donors, most TCR sequences were observed very rarely, whereas some public TCRs were present in many individuals. A later analysis reported that several top co-occurrence clusters appeared linked to parvovirus B19, influenza, CMV and Epstein-Barr virus. Because HLA typing was unavailable for some donors at each locus, only the typed subset was used in association tests. Linkage disequilibrium might explain the correlated functional status among segregating V segments, but an unknown experimental factor could not be excluded. According to a later genetic analysis, donors in an Asian-associated ancestry cluster had fewer N-insertions in productive TCRs than the approximately 650-donor mean. A later analysis found that most CMV-associated TCR beta chains appeared HLA-restricted, with HLA associations seemingly driven largely by CMV exposure. When HLA alleles, especially DR and DQ, strongly co-occurred, TCR associations were difficult to assign to individual alleles. In a later analysis, TCR association rates were found to vary across HLA loci, with the most associated TCRs seen for DRB1 alleles and the fewest for HLA-C alleles. Some IMGT-functional V segments, including TRBV6-2 and TRBV6-3, could not be distinguished by the 87-base-pair reads and were therefore excluded. The authors suggested that the approach could potentially be generalized to other disease states and immunological phenotypes. A further reported finding was that TCR beta sequences accurately predicted the HLA-A and HLA-B alleles for most subjects in the first cohort. Broadly in line with IMGT annotations, most TCR beta V segments showed up in productive rearrangements about 90% or about 30% of the time in an earlier analysis of around 600 of the donors. A cluster of highly shared sequence variants was judged likely to represent a technical artifact of the sequencing pipeline. A total of 150 or so TCR beta chains were listed by the study as associated with cytomegalovirus. Presence/absence analyses assumed roughly uniform sequencing depth across donors, an assumption that may not hold. In a later analysis, some 17,000 TCR beta sequences were associated with specific HLA alleles at a false discovery rate of 0.05. Because counts were too low, roughly 16 rarely observed V segments, including chromosome 9 orphons, were excluded from the earlier analysis of around 590 of the donors. A later genetic analysis associated a missense DCLRE1C variant with V-gene and J-gene trimming of TCR beta chains, and an independent cohort replicated the association. CMV serostatus was the only immune exposure information available for the cohort. This cohort had only TCR beta chains sequenced, and the lack of alpha or paired-chain data limited which features could be detected. The classifier was reported to diagnose cytomegalovirus status with high specificity and sensitivity in both the original cohort and the validation cohort. A later analysis found that HLA-associated TCR beta chains were more clonally expanded and had lower generation probabilities than equally common non-associated chains.

Library prep was done by the immunoSEQ multiplex PCR assay. For the multiplex PCR, a mixture combining 60 forward primers for TCR Vbeta segments and 13 reverse primers for TCR Jbeta segments was used. The CDR3 region of rearranged TCR beta genes was amplified from genomic DNA with a multiplex PCR assay. The amplified TCR beta libraries were sequenced on the Illumina HiSeq System as 87-base-pair reads. The study's own analysis went as follows. A later analysis counted around 72 million unique TCR beta chains across the 700 or so repertoires, and approximately 11 million of these chains were shared by at least two donors. Raw reads were error-corrected and collapsed into unique sequences with a nearest-neighbor algorithm that merged closely related sequences to remove PCR and sequencing errors. To assign V, D and J gene segments, CDR3 sequences were aligned to IMGT reference sequences. Each retained sequence needed at least a six-nucleotide match to both a V gene segment and a J gene segment. A rearrangement was called productive if the CDR3 had no stop codons and remained in frame with V and J, and every other rearrangement was called non-productive. CDR3 was defined according to IMGT convention as the region running from the second conserved V-encoded cysteine to the conserved J-encoded phenylalanine. The earlier analysis of about 620 of the donors excluded sequences that lacked an unambiguous match to a single V gene segment. An earlier analysis of almost 600 of the donors classified V segments as functional when productive rearrangements were above 56.7% and as segregating when the standard deviation between donors was above 5%. A statistical classification framework was built for diagnosing cytomegalovirus status from the catalog of TCR beta chain sequences. In a later analysis, V and J genes were assigned by comparing TCR nucleotide sequences against IMGT/GENE-DB human TR gene sequences. Using the TCRdist pipeline, a later analysis assigned CDR3 sequences along with most-parsimonious VDJ recombination scenarios. In a later analysis, each TCR beta chain was defined by its CDR3 amino acid sequence together with its V-gene family, and reads lacking a unique V-gene family were excluded. To address suspected cross-contamination and a sequencing artifact, a later analysis removed over 500 highly shared, low-generation-probability nucleotide sequences. A later analysis calculated a clonal expansion index for each public chain from normalized within-repertoire ranks of inferred template counts. A later analysis computed generation probabilities with a VDJ recombination model fitted to out-of-frame rearrangements, and checked the results against IGoR. A later analysis scored TCR-TCR, TCR-HLA and TCR-CMV co-occurrence with hypergeometric tests, applying a repertoire-size bias correction to TCR pairs. In a later analysis, false discovery rates were estimated by permuting HLA or CMV assignments 20 times. In a later analysis, co-occurring TCRs were grouped using DBSCAN, and TCRdist sequence similarity was added for clustering within HLA-allele-positive subsets. For co-occurrence clustering, repertoires with fewer than 30,000 or more than 120,000 public chains were excluded, along with about five repertoires with anomalous nucleotide sharing. The source is immuneACCESS, and TCRdb retained only in-frame sequences with V and J called. Part of the clones is not carried over; for the studies checked, unresolved V genes explain less than half of this, and the remainder is unexplained. From that table come the V and J calls and clone size; the DNA was used to work out D and trimming. The sample records over 200,000 clones, 70% of which are singletons. The leading ten clones occupy 2% to 3% of the sample.

The cohort comprised fewer than 750 healthy bone marrow donors. At the time of sampling, all cohort members were nominally healthy, though unrecorded immune exposures were likely present. The donor tested CMV seropositive and was one of the 289 seropositive cohort members. Every donor gave a peripheral blood sample, and the peripheral blood mononuclear cells from that sample were used for TCR beta sequencing. Genomic DNA extraction from the blood cell samples was performed with the Qiagen DNeasy Blood Extraction Kit. This chain joins TRBV7-8 to TRBJ2-7; a confident D gene designation cannot be given. Sequencing was done on a sample of PBMCs. This sequence originates from a middle-aged man in good health and CMV-seropositive. The CDR3 protein sequence reads: CASSVETDNPSYEQYF. The nucleotide sequence reads as follows: TGTGCCAGCAGCGTGGAAACAGATAATCCTTCCTACGAGCAGTACTTC.